This T cell receptor (beta chain) was sequenced during a study of blood T cell repertoires in COVID-19. Study as a whole: The cDNA or gDNA used as material had been derived from T cells, B-cell-depleted T cells, or PBMCs.

The CDR3 consists of 15 residues. Germline assignment: CDR1 SGHTA and CDR2 FQGTGA. The J segment lost 3 bases and the V segment lost 2 bases, leaving 4 bases of the junction unmatched. As handled by the study authors: It was from reference gene primer amplification that nucleated cell counts were estimated. Sequencing used immunoSEQ multiplex PCR; TCRdb keeps in-frame clones, though not all of them. The V and J calls and clone size are taken from that table; D and trimming were inferred from the DNA. This table holds hundreds of thousands of clones, approximately 85% found once. Sequencing was done on a sample of peripheral blood. V and J are TRBV7-3 and TRBJ2-7, with TRBD2 identical over 10 bases. The TCR was taken from a man in his forties or fifties with active or convalescent COVID-19. The DNA of the CDR3 is TGTGCCAGCAGCTTACTAGCGGGAGATGGCTACGAGCAGTACTTC. The encoded protein is CASSLLAGDGYEQYF.